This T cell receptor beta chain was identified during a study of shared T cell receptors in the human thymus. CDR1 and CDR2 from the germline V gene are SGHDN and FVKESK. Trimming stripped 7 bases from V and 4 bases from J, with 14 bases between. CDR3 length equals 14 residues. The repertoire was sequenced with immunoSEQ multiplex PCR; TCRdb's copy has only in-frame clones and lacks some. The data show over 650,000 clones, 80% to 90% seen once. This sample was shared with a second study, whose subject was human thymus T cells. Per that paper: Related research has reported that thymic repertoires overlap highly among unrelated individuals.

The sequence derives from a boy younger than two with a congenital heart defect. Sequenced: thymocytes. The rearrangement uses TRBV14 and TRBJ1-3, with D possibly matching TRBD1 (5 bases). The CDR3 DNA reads TGTGCCAGCACTCTGTCGGGGGACGGAAACACCATATATTTT. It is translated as CASTLSGDGNTIYF.